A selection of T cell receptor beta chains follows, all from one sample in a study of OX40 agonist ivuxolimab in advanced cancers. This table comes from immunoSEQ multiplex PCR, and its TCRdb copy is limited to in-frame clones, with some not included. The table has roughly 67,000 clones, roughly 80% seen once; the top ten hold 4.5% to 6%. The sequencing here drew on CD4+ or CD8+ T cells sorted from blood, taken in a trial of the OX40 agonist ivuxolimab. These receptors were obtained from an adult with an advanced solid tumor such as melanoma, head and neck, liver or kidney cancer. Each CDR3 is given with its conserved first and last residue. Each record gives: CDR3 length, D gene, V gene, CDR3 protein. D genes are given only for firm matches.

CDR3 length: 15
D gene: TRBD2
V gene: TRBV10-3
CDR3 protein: CAIRAGTSGRSEQFF

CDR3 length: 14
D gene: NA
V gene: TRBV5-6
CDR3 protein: CASSLAPPPNIQYF

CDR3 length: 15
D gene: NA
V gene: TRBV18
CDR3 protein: CASSPTNNYPDTQYF

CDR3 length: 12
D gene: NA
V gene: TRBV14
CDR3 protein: CASSQEQDTQYF

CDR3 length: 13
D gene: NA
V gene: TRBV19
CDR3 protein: CASAGHLSYEQYF

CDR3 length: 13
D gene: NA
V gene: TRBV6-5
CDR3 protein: CATRQVSTDTQYF

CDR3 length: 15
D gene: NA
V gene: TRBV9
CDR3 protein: CASSVGTVSTGELFF

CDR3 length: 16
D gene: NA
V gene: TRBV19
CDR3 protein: CASSITELFSYNEQFF

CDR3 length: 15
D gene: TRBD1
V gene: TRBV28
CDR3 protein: CASSLFGTGSDEQYF

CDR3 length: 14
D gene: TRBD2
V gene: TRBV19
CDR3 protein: CASSSGRTVDEQYF